This TCR beta chain was sequenced for a study of blood T cell repertoires in COVID-19. Whole-study context: Acute and convalescent COVID-19 specimens originated in the United States, Italy and Spain. T cells, B-cell-depleted T cells, or PBMCs supplied cDNA or gDNA.

As originally analysed: By means of reference gene primer amplification, nucleated cell counts were estimated. Repertoires were generated with immunoSEQ multiplex PCR, while TCRdb's copy carries only in-frame clones and drops some. D and trimming come from the DNA, and the V and J calls and clone size come from that table. The data contain about 170,000 clones, 80% to 85% of them singletons. Germline-derived CDR1 and CDR2 are LGHNT and FRNRAP. V shed 4 bases, J shed 5 bases, and the junction held 5 bases outside the gene matches. This CDR3 is 16 amino acids long. Sequenced sample: peripheral blood. The source is a woman at least 80 years old with active or convalescent COVID-19. The chain combines TRBV12-5 with TRBJ2-5; 15 bases agree with TRBD2. The CDR3 DNA reads as TGTGCTAGTGGTTACACAGGACTAGCGGGGGGGGAGACCCAGTACTTC. It is translated as CASGYTGLAGGETQYF. The full variable domain, completed using reference TRBV12-5 and TRBJ2-5, is DARVTQTPRHKVTEMGQEVTMRCQPILGHNTVFWYRQTMMQGLELLAYFRNRAPLDDSGMPKDRFSAEMPDATLATLKIQPSEPRDSAVYFCASGYTGLAGGETQYFGPGTRLLVL.